Listed below are T cell receptor beta chains from one sample, sequenced in a study of Graves' ophthalmopathy and Graves' hyperthyroidism. Via MiXCR, TCRdb re-called the multiplex PCR reads, giving one row per CDR3 protein. The sample records roughly 500,000 distinct CDR3 sequences, around 15% being singletons. Sequences were obtained from blood. Every receptor here comes from a woman aged 25-40 years with Graves' ophthalmopathy. Each CDR3 is given with its conserved first and last residue. Each record gives: J gene, V gene, clone size, D gene, CDR3 protein, CDR3 DNA. A D gene is named only where the DNA matches it firmly. Clone size is shown for a subset of rows, as once, few, many or a class of expanded clone.

J gene: TRBJ2-4
V gene: TRBV9
clone size: .
D gene: TRBD1
CDR3 protein: CASSVGDSYAKNIQYF
CDR3 DNA: TGTGCCAGCAGCGTAGGGGACAGCTACGCAAAAAACATTCAGTACTTC

J gene: TRBJ1-1
V gene: TRBV19
clone size: many
D gene: .
CDR3 protein: CASNTGMGANTEAFF
CDR3 DNA: TGTGCCAGCAACACAGGCATGGGGGCGAACACTGAAGCTTTCTTT

J gene: TRBJ2-7
V gene: TRBV6-5
clone size: many
D gene: .
CDR3 protein: CASSLGRGAHEQYF
CDR3 DNA: TGTGCCAGCAGTTTAGGCAGAGGGGCACACGAGCAGTACTTC

J gene: TRBJ2-2
V gene: TRBV7-3
clone size: .
D gene: .
CDR3 protein: CASSQSDTGELFF
CDR3 DNA: TGTGCCAGCAGTCAAAGTGATACCGGGGAGCTGTTTTTT

J gene: TRBJ1-1
V gene: TRBV12-3/TRBV12-4
clone size: few
D gene: .
CDR3 protein: CASSSRTAMNTEAFF
CDR3 DNA: TGTGCCAGCAGTTCTCGGACGGCCATGAACACTGAAGCTTTCTTT

J gene: TRBJ2-6
V gene: TRBV6-2/TRBV6-3
clone size: once
D gene: .
CDR3 protein: CASSPIPGANVLTF
CDR3 DNA: TGTGCCAGCAGCCCCATCCCTGGGGCCAACGTCCTGACTTTC

J gene: TRBJ2-7
V gene: TRBV20-1
clone size: many
D gene: TRBD1
CDR3 protein: CSARAGTANGVDEQYF
CDR3 DNA: TGCAGTGCTAGAGCCGGGACAGCCAACGGGGTCGACGAGCAGTACTTC

J gene: TRBJ1-2
V gene: TRBV2
clone size: once
D gene: .
CDR3 protein: CASSATIGPYGYTF
CDR3 DNA: TGTGCCAGCAGCGCCACAATAGGGCCCTATGGTTACACCTTC

J gene: TRBJ1-1
V gene: TRBV30
clone size: many
D gene: .
CDR3 protein: CAWSRQLNTEAFF
CDR3 DNA: TGTGCCTGGAGTAGACAGTTGAACACTGAAGCTTTCTTT

J gene: TRBJ2-5
V gene: TRBV7-6
clone size: many
D gene: TRBD2
CDR3 protein: CASSLVAGVLETQYF
CDR3 DNA: TGTGCCAGCAGCTTAGTGGCGGGAGTTTTAGAGACCCAGTACTTC

J gene: TRBJ2-5
V gene: TRBV5-1
clone size: many
D gene: .
CDR3 protein: CASSDKQGLETQYF
CDR3 DNA: TGCGCCAGCAGCGACAAACAGGGTTTGGAGACCCAGTACTTC

J gene: TRBJ1-1
V gene: TRBV7-6
clone size: .
D gene: .
CDR3 protein: CVSSPGQGNTEAFF
CDR3 DNA: TGTGTCAGCAGCCCCGGGCAGGGGAACACTGAAGCTTTCTTT

J gene: TRBJ2-7
V gene: TRBV20-1
clone size: many
D gene: TRBD2
CDR3 protein: CSAPTSRTYEQYF
CDR3 DNA: TGCAGTGCCCCGACTAGCCGTACCTACGAGCAGTACTTC

J gene: TRBJ1-6
V gene: TRBV6-1
clone size: many
D gene: .
CDR3 protein: CASGETAFNSPLHF
CDR3 DNA: TGTGCCAGCGGAGAGACAGCCTTTAATTCACCCCTCCACTTT

J gene: TRBJ1-1
V gene: TRBV28
clone size: many
D gene: TRBD1
CDR3 protein: CASSPRGRAFF
CDR3 DNA: TGTGCCAGCAGCCCTAGGGGGCGAGCTTTCTTT

J gene: TRBJ2-4
V gene: TRBV7-2
clone size: many
D gene: TRBD2
CDR3 protein: CASSFRGGQAIQYF
CDR3 DNA: TGTGCCAGCAGCTTCCGGGGGGGGCAGGCCATTCAGTACTTC

J gene: TRBJ2-2
V gene: TRBV14
clone size: few
D gene: TRBD2
CDR3 protein: CASSPIPLAGNTGELFF
CDR3 DNA: TGTGCCAGCAGCCCCATCCCACTAGCGGGGAACACCGGGGAGCTGTTTTTT

J gene: TRBJ2-2
V gene: TRBV30
clone size: many
D gene: .
CDR3 protein: CAWSLGAGELFF
CDR3 DNA: TGTGCCTGGAGTTTGGGTGCCGGGGAGCTGTTTTTT

J gene: TRBJ2-5
V gene: TRBV10-3
clone size: many
D gene: .
CDR3 protein: CATKASLQETQYF
CDR3 DNA: TGTGCCACCAAGGCCTCGCTGCAAGAGACCCAGTACTTC

J gene: TRBJ1-6
V gene: TRBV28
clone size: many
D gene: TRBD1
CDR3 protein: CASQGVYNSPLHF
CDR3 DNA: TGTGCCAGCCAGGGGGTGTATAATTCACCCCTCCACTTT

J gene: TRBJ1-1
V gene: TRBV5-8
clone size: many
D gene: .
CDR3 protein: CASSLAPRTASAFF
CDR3 DNA: TGTGCCAGCAGCTTGGCTCCGAGGACAGCGAGTGCTTTCTTT

J gene: TRBJ2-1
V gene: TRBV24-1
clone size: many
D gene: TRBD1
CDR3 protein: CATSDLSGTGTYNEQFF
CDR3 DNA: TGTGCCACCAGTGATCTATCCGGGACAGGGACCTACAATGAGCAGTTCTTC

J gene: TRBJ2-7
V gene: TRBV29-1
clone size: .
D gene: .
CDR3 protein: CCVEDRLGSYEQYF
CDR3 DNA: TGCTGCGTTGAAGACAGATTAGGCTCCTACGAGCAGTACTTC

J gene: TRBJ1-1
V gene: TRBV12-5
clone size: .
D gene: .
CDR3 protein: CASGLGGRPGEVGTEAFF
CDR3 DNA: TGTGCTAGTGGTTTGGGGGGTCGACCCGGGGAAGTTGGCACTGAAGCTTTCTTT

J gene: TRBJ1-1
V gene: TRBV11-2
clone size: many
D gene: .
CDR3 protein: CASSPVRASFMNTEAFF
CDR3 DNA: TGTGCCAGCAGCCCCGTGAGGGCATCCTTCATGAACACTGAAGCTTTCTTT

J gene: TRBJ2-5
V gene: TRBV15
clone size: many
D gene: .
CDR3 protein: CATSTGSVQETQYF
CDR3 DNA: TGTGCCACCAGCACAGGCTCAGTCCAAGAGACCCAGTACTTC

J gene: TRBJ2-7
V gene: TRBV25-1
clone size: .
D gene: .
CDR3 protein: CASSEKGPTYEQYF
CDR3 DNA: TGTGCCAGCAGTGAAAAGGGCCCAACCTACGAGCAGTACTTC

J gene: TRBJ1-1
V gene: TRBV11-3
clone size: many
D gene: .
CDR3 protein: CASSFGLGGRRAEAFF
CDR3 DNA: TGTGCCAGCAGCTTTGGTCTAGGGGGACGTCGAGCTGAAGCTTTCTTT

J gene: TRBJ2-5
V gene: TRBV6-1
clone size: .
D gene: .
CDR3 protein: CASSVYGTAQETQYF
CDR3 DNA: TGTGCCAGCAGTGTCTACGGGACGGCGCAAGAGACCCAGTACTTC

J gene: TRBJ2-7
V gene: TRBV6-2/TRBV6-3
clone size: many
D gene: TRBD2
CDR3 protein: CASSPSLSGTYEQYF
CDR3 DNA: TGTGCCAGCAGTCCCTCGCTTAGCGGGACATACGAGCAGTACTTC

J gene: TRBJ2-7
V gene: TRBV29-1
clone size: many
D gene: .
CDR3 protein: CSVTDQGYEQYF
CDR3 DNA: TGCAGCGTCACAGACCAGGGCTACGAGCAGTACTTC

J gene: TRBJ2-5
V gene: TRBV7-6
clone size: many
D gene: .
CDR3 protein: CASSWDKAETQYF
CDR3 DNA: TGTGCCAGCAGCTGGGACAAAGCAGAGACCCAGTACTTC

J gene: TRBJ2-7
V gene: TRBV3-1
clone size: many
D gene: TRBD2
CDR3 protein: CASSLGAGEEQYF
CDR3 DNA: TGTGCCAGCAGCCTAGGGGCGGGGGAGGAGCAGTACTTC

J gene: TRBJ2-7
V gene: TRBV6-5
clone size: many
D gene: TRBD1
CDR3 protein: CASSYRRDRGIHEQYF
CDR3 DNA: TGTGCCAGCAGTTATCGCCGGGACAGGGGGATCCACGAGCAGTACTTC

J gene: TRBJ2-7
V gene: TRBV6-5
clone size: many
D gene: .
CDR3 protein: CASSYNPIKRANSEQYF
CDR3 DNA: TGTGCCAGCAGTTACAATCCGATTAAGCGGGCAAACTCCGAGCAGTACTTC

J gene: TRBJ1-5
V gene: TRBV25-1
clone size: .
D gene: TRBD1
CDR3 protein: CASSEGTGAGQPQHF
CDR3 DNA: TGTGCCAGCAGTGAAGGGACAGGGGCGGGTCAGCCCCAGCATTTT

J gene: TRBJ2-7
V gene: TRBV20-1
clone size: many
D gene: TRBD2
CDR3 protein: CSARRLASGWYEQYF
CDR3 DNA: TGCAGTGCTAGACGTCTGGCTAGCGGTTGGTACGAGCAGTACTTC

J gene: TRBJ2-2
V gene: TRBV20-1
clone size: .
D gene: .
CDR3 protein: CSAQGRYPNTGELFF
CDR3 DNA: TGCAGTGCCCAAGGCAGATATCCGAACACCGGGGAGCTGTTTTTT

J gene: TRBJ1-1
V gene: TRBV4-1
clone size: .
D gene: TRBD1
CDR3 protein: CASSQGLTTGTEAFF
CDR3 DNA: TGCGCCAGCAGCCAAGGACTAACGACAGGGACTGAAGCTTTCTTT

J gene: TRBJ2-5
V gene: TRBV30
clone size: many
D gene: .
CDR3 protein: CAWSKGTGTLTQYF
CDR3 DNA: TGTGCCTGGAGTAAGGGCACCGGGACCCTGACCCAGTACTTC

J gene: TRBJ2-2
V gene: TRBV5-6
clone size: few
D gene: .
CDR3 protein: CASSLGPRATGELFF
CDR3 DNA: TGTGCCAGCAGCTTGGGCCCCCGGGCCACCGGGGAGCTGTTTTTT

J gene: TRBJ2-3
V gene: TRBV11-2
clone size: many
D gene: .
CDR3 protein: CASSLDGRGEQMQYF
CDR3 DNA: TGTGCCAGCAGCTTAGATGGCAGGGGGGAACAAATGCAGTATTTT

J gene: TRBJ2-5
V gene: TRBV20-1
clone size: many
D gene: TRBD1
CDR3 protein: CSAPPLGQGDQETQYF
CDR3 DNA: TGCAGTGCACCTCCTCTGGGACAGGGGGACCAAGAGACCCAGTACTTC

J gene: TRBJ2-7
V gene: TRBV19
clone size: many
D gene: .
CDR3 protein: CASKARGTSYEQYF
CDR3 DNA: TGTGCCAGTAAAGCCCGGGGTACCTCCTACGAGCAGTACTTC

J gene: TRBJ1-6
V gene: TRBV20-1
clone size: many
D gene: TRBD1
CDR3 protein: CSQRGLNNSPLHF
CDR3 DNA: TGCAGTCAAAGGGGGCTCAATAATTCACCCCTCCACTTT